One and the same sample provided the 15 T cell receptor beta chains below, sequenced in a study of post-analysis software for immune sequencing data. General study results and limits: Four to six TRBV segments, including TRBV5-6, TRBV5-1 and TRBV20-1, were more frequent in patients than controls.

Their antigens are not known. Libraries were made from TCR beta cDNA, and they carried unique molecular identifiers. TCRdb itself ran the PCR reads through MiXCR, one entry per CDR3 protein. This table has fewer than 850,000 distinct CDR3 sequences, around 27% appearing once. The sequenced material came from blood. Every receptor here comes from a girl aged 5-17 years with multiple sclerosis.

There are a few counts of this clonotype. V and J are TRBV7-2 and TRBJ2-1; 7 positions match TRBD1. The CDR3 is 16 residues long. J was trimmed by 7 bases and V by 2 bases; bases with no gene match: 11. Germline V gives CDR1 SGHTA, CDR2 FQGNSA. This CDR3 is CTSSLMGQGVGNEQFF. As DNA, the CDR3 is TGTACCAGCAGCTTAATGGGGCAGGGGGTTGGTAATGAGCAGTTCTTC. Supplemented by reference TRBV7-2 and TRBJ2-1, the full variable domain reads GAGVSQSPSNKVTEKGKDVELRCDPISGHTALYWYRQSLGQGLEFLIYFQGNSAPDKSGLPSDRFSAERTGGSVSTLTIQRTQQEDSAVYLCTSSLMGQGVGNEQFFGPGTRLTVL.

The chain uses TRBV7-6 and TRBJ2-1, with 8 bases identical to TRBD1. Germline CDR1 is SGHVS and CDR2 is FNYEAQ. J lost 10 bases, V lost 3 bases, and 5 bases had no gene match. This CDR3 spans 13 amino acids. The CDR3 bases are TGTGCCAGCAGCTTGGACAGGGCAAGAGAGCAGTTCTTC. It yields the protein CASSLDRAREQFF.

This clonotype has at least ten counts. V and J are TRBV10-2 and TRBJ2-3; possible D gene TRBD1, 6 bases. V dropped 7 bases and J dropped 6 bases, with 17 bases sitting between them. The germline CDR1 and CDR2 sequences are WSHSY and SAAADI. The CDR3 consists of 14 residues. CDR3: CASTVTGFLDTQYF. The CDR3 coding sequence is TGCGCCAGCACTGTGACAGGATTTCTGGATACGCAGTATTTT.

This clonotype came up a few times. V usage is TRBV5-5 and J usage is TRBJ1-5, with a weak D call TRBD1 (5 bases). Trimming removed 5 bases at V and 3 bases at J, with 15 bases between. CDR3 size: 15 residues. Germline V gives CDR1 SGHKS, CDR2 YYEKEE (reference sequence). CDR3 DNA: TGTGCCAGCAGAACGGAGGGGTCAATCAATCAGCCCCAGCATTTT. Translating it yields CASRTEGSINQPQHF.

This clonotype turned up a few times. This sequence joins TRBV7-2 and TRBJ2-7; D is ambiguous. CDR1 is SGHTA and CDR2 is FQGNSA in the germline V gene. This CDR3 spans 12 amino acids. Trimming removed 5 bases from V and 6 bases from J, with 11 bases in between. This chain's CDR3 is CASSPTRSEQYF. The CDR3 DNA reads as TGTGCCAGCAGCCCGACGAGGAGCGAGCAGTACTTC.

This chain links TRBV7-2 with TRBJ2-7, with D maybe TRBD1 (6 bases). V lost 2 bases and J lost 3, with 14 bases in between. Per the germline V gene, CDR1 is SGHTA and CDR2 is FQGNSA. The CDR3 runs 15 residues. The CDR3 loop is CASSLTGTGFYEQYF. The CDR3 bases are TGTGCCAGCAGCTTAACAGGGACCGGGTTCTACGAGCAGTACTTC. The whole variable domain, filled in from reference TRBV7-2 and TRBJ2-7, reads GAGVSQSPSNKVTEKGKDVELRCDPISGHTALYWYRQSLGQGLEFLIYFQGNSAPDKSGLPSDRFSAERTGGSVSTLTIQRTQQEDSAVYLCASSLTGTGFYEQYFGPGTRLTVT.

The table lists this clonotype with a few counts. CDR3 amino acids: CASSDTDRGQETQYF. CDR3 DNA sequence: TGTGCCAGCAGTGACACTGACAGGGGCCAAGAGACCCAGTACTTC. The rearrangement joins TRBV12-3 or TRBV12-4 to TRBJ2-5; TRBD1 aligns across 8 bases. The CDR3 contains 15 residues. J lost 1 base, V lost 5 bases, and 6 bases had no gene match.

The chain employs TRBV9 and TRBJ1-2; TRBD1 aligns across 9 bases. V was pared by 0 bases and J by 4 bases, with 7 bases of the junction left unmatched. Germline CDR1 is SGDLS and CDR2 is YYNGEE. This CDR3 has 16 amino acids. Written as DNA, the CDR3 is TGTGCCAGCAGCGTAGGTGGGACAGGGTGGGCCTATGGCTACACCTTC. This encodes CASSVGGTGWAYGYTF.

CDR3 loop: CASSLAGEYDTQYF. DNA for the CDR3: TGCGCCAGCAGCTTGGCTGGGGAGTACGATACGCAGTATTTT. The chain links TRBV5-1 to TRBJ2-3; D perhaps matches TRBD2 (5 bases). The CDR3 totals 14 residues. V lost 0 bases, J lost 6 bases, and 11 bases lay in between. Per germline, CDR1 SGHRS and CDR2 YFSETQ.

The DNA of the CDR3 is TGTGCCAGCAGCGCCTTAGGGGATTCTGGAAACACCATATATTTT. Its translation: CASSALGDSGNTIYF. The chain joins TRBV9 to TRBJ1-3, with D perhaps matching TRBD1 (5 bases). CDR3 length equals 15 residues. V lost 3 bases and J lost 1, with 11 bases in between. Germline loops: CDR1 SGDLS, CDR2 YYNGEE.

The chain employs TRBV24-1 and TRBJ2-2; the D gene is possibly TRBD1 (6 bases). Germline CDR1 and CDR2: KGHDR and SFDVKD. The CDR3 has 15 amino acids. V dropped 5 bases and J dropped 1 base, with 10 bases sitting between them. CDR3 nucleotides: TGTGCCACCAGTGGCACGGACAGGAACACCGGGGAGCTGTTTTTT. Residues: CATSGTDRNTGELFF.

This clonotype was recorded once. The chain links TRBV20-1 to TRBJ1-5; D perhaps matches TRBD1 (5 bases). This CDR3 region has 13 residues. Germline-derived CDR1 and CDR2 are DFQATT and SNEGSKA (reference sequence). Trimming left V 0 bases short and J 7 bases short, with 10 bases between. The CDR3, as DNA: TGCAGTGCTAGAGATTTCGGGGGGCAGCCCCAGCATTTT. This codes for CSARDFGGQPQHF.

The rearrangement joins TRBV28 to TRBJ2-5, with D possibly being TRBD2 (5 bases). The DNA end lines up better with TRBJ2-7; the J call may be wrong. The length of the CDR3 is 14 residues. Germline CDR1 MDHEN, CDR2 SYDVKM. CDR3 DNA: TGTGCCAGCAGCTTGGACTGGGAGTCCTACGAGCAGTACTTC. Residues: CASSLDWESYEQYF.

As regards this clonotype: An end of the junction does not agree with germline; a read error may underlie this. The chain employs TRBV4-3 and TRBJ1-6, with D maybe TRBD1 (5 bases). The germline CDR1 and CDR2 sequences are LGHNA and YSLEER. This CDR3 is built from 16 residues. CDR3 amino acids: CASSPRPRGTESPPHF. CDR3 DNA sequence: TGCGCCAGCAGCCCAAGGCCGAGGGGCACGGAGTCACCCCCCCACTTT.

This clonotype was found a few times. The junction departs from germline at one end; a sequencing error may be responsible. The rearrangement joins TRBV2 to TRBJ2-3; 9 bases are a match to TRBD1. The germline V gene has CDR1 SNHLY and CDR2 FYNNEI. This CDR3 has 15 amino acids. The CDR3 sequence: CASTLDRGGTDTRYF. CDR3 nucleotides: TGTGCCAGCACCCTGGACAGGGGCGGCACAGATACGCGGTATTTT.